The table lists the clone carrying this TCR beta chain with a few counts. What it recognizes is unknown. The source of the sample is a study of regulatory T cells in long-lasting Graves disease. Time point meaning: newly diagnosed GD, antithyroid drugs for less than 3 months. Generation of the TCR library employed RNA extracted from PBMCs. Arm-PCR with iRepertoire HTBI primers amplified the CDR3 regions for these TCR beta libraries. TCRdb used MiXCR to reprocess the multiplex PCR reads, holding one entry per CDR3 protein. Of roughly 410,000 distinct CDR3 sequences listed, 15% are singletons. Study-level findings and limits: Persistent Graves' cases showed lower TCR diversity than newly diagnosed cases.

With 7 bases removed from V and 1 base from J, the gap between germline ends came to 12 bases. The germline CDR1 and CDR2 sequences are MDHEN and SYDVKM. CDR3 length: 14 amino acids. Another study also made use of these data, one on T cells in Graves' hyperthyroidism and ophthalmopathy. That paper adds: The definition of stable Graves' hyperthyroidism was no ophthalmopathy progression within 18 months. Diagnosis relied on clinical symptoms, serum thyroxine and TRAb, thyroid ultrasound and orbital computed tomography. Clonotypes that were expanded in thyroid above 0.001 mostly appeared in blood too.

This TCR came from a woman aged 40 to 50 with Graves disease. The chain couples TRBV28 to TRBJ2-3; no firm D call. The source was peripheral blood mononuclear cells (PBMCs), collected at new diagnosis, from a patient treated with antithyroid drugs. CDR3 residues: CASNVQTGTDTQYF. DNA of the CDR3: TGTGCCAGCAACGTACAAACTGGCACAGATACGCAGTATTTT.